This entry concerns a single T cell receptor (beta chain). Methods used by the authors: Amplification of reference gene primers provided the estimated nucleated cell counts. Sequenced by immunoSEQ multiplex PCR; TCRdb stores in-frame clones only, minus some. V and J calls and clone size are given by that table; D and trimming were obtained from the DNA. Among some 40,000 clones listed, roughly 77% were seen once. The data originate from a study of blood T cell repertoires in COVID-19. The CDR3 is 16 residues long. Germline V CDR1 and CDR2: MDHEN, SYDVKM. V was pared by 3 bases and J by 3 bases, with 15 bases between.

The source of this sequence is a man older than 75 with active or convalescent COVID-19. The sequenced sample was peripheral blood. The V and J genes are TRBV28 and TRBJ1-5; TRBD1 is a possible D gene (5 bases). CDR3 loop: CASSLPGGESNQPQHF. The CDR3 DNA reads as TGTGCCAGCAGTTTGCCCGGGGGAGAATCCAATCAGCCCCAGCATTTT. Combining the CDR3 with reference TRBV28 and TRBJ1-5 gives the whole variable domain DVKVTQSSRYLVKRTGEKVFLECVQDMDHENMFWYRQDPGLGLRLIYFSYDVKMKEKGDIPEGYSVSREKKERFSLILESASTNQTSMYLCASSLPGGESNQPQHFGDGTRLSIL.